This TCR beta chain was identified in a study of blood T cells in healthy people across ages. General study results and limits: Age advanced and TCR beta diversity per million T cells fell, roughly linearly. Long-lived donors carried more naive CD4+ cells and greater diversity than aged donors.

Notes on this clonotype: The antigen is not known.

The study recruited healthy Caucasian donors from Russia who were aged roughly 6 to 90. Donors each provided ten milliliters of peripheral blood. Using a J-beta primer mix together with a sample-barcoded 5' primer, a second PCR was run for roughly 6 to 11 cycles. TCRdb independently ran MiXCR on the 5' RACE reads; one entry per CDR3 protein. The table lists about 1.8 million distinct CDR3 sequences, 49% of them singletons. The CDR3 runs to 15 residues. V was shortened by 5 bases and J by 1 base, with 14 bases between the two germline ends. Germline V gives CDR1 SGHTA, CDR2 FQGNSA. What was sequenced was blood. The chain links TRBV7-2 to TRBJ1-1; D perhaps matches TRBD1 (5 bases). The sequence came from a woman aged 40 to 50 in good health. The CDR3 protein is CASSTPQEKNTEAFF. Written as DNA, the CDR3 is TGTGCCAGCAGCACCCCACAGGAAAAGAACACTGAAGCTTTCTTT.